The sample holds a few counts of the clone carrying this T cell receptor beta chain. The method was immunoSEQ multiplex PCR; TCRdb's version includes in-frame clones alone and lacks a portion of them. The sample yields under 1,100,000 clones, more than 65% seen once. These data originate in a study of shared clonotypes between healthy human individuals. The source of this sequence is a man between 18 and 29 years old in good health. The source material was memory CD4+ T cells sorted from blood. Specified subset: CD45RA-negative fraction.

CDR3 sequence reads: CSVGQLMNTEAFF. CDR3 DNA: TGCAGCGTTGGACAGCTCATGAACACTGAAGCTTTCTTT. The rearrangement uses TRBV29-1 and TRBJ1-1; tentatively, D is TRBD1 (5 bases). Germline values: CDR1 SQVTM, CDR2 ANQGSEA. Trimming left V 4 bases short and J 0 bases short, with 9 bases between. The CDR3 is made up of 13 amino acids.